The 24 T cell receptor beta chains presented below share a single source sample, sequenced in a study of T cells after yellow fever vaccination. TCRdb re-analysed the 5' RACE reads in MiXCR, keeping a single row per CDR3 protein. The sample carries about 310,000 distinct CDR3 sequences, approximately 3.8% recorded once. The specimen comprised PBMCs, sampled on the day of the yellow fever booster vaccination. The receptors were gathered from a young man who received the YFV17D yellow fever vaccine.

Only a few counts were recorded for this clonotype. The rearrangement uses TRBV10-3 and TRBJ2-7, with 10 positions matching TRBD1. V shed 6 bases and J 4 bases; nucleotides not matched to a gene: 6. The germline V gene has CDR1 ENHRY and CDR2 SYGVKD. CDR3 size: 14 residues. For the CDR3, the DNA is TGTGCCATCAGGGTTTCGGGACAGGGGTACGAGCAGTACTTC. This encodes CAIRVSGQGYEQYF.

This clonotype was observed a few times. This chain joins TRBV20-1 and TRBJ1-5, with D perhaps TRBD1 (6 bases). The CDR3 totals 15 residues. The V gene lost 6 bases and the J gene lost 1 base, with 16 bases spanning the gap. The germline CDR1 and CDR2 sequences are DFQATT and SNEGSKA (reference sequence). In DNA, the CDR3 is TGCAGTGCACATGTAACAGGGTGGAGCAATCAGCCCCAGCATTTT. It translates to CSAHVTGWSNQPQHF.

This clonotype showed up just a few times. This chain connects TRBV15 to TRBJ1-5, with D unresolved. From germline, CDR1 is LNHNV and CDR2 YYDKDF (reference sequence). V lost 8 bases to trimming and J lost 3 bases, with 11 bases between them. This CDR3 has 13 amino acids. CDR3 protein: CATAKGINQPQHF. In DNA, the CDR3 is TGTGCCACCGCGAAGGGAATCAATCAGCCCCAGCATTTT.

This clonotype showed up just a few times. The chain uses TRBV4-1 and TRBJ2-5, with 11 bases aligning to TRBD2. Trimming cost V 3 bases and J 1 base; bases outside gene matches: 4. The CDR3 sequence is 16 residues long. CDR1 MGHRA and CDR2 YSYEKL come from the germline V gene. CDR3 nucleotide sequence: TGCGCCAGCAGCCATGGACTAGCGGGTGTCCAAGAGACCCAGTACTTC. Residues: CASSHGLAGVQETQYF.

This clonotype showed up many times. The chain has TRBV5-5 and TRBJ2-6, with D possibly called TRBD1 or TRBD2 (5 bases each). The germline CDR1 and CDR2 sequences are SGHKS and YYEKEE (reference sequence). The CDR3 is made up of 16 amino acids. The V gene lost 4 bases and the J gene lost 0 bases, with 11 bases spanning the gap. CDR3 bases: TGTGCCAGCAGCCCGAGGGGCCCCTCTGGGGCCAACGTCCTGACTTTC. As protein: CASSPRGPSGANVLTF.

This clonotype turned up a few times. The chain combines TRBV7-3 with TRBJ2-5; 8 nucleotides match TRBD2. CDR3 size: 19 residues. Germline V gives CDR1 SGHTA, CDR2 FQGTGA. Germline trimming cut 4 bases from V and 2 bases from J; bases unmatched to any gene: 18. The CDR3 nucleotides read TGTGCCAGCAGCTCCAGAACCAACAGAGGTAGCGGGGTACAAGAGACCCAGTACTTC. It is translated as CASSSRTNRGSGVQETQYF.

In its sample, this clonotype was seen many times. DNA for the CDR3: TGCAGCGTTGATGGGCCCAACACAGATACGCAGTATTTT. Protein product: CSVDGPNTDTQYF. The chain is built from TRBV29-1 and TRBJ2-3; D is unclear. CDR1 is SQVTM and CDR2 is ANQGSEA in the germline V gene. There are 13 residues in the CDR3. V lost 3 bases to trimming and J lost 2 bases, with 9 bases between them.

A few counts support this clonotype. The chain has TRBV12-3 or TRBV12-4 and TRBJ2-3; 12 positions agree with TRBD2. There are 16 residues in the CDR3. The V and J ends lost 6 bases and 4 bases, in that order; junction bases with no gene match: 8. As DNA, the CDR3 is TGTGCCAGCAGGCGGCTAGCGGGGGGGCGGGCAGATACGCAGTATTTT. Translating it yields CASRRLAGGRADTQYF.

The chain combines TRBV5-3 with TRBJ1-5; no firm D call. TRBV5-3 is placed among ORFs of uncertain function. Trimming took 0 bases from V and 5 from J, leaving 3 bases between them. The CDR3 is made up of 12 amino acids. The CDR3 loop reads CARSLADQPQHF. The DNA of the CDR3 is TGTGCCAGAAGCTTGGCGGATCAGCCCCAGCATTTT.

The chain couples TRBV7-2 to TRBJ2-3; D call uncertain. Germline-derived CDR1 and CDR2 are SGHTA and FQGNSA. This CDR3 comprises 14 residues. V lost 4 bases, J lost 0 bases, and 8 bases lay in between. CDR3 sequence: CASSSLSSTDTQYF. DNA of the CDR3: TGTGCCAGCAGCTCGCTCAGTAGCACAGATACGCAGTATTTT.

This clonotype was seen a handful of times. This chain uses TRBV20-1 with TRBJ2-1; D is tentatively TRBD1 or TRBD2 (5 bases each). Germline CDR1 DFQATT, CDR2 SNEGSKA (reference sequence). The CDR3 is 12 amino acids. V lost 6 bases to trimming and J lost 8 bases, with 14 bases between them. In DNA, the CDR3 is TGCAGTGCGAGCGCAGGGAGCGATGAGCAGTTCTTC. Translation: CSASAGSDEQFF.

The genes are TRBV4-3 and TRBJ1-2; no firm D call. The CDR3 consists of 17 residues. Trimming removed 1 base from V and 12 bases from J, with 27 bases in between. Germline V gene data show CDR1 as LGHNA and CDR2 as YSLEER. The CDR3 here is CASSQVAGRSGDGRNTF. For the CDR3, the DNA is TGCGCCAGCAGCCAAGTCGCGGGGAGGAGTGGGGATGGTAGGAACACCTTC.

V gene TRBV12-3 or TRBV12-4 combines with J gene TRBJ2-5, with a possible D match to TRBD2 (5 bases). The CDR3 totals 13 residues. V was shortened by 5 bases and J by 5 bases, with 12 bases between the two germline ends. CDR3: CASSRGTGETQYF. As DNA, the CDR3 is TGTGCCAGCAGTCGGGGAACGGGGGAGACCCAGTACTTC.

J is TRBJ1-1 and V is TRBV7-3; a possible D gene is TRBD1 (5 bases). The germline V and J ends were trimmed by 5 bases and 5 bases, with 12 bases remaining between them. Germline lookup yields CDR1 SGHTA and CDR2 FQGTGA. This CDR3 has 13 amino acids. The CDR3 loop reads CASSHDRWTEAFF. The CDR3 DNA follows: TGTGCCAGCAGCCACGACAGATGGACTGAAGCTTTCTTT.

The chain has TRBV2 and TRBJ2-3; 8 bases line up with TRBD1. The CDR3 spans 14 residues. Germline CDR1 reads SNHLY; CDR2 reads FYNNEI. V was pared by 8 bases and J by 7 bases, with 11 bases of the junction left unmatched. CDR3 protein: CASLMTGERYTQYF. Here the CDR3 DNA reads TGTGCCAGCTTGATGACAGGGGAGCGTTATACGCAGTATTTT.

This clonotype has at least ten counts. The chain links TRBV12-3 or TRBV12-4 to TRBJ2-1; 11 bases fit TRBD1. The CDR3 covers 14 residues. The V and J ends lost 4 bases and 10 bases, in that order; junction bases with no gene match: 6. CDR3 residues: CASSWTGGSREQFF. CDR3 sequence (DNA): TGTGCCAGCAGTTGGACAGGGGGCTCTCGGGAGCAGTTCTTC.

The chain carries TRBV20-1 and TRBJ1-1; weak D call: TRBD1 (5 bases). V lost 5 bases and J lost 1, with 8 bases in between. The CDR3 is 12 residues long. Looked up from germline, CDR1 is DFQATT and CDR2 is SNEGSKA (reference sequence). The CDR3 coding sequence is TGCAGTGCTCGGACACAGAACACTGAAGCTTTCTTT. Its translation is CSARTQNTEAFF.

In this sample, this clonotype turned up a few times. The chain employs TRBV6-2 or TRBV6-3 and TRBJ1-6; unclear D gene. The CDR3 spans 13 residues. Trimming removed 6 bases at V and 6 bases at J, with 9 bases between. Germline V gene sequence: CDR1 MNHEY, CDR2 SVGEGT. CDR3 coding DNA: TGTGCCAGCAGGCTCAGGATTAATTCACCCCTCCACTTT. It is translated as CASRLRINSPLHF.

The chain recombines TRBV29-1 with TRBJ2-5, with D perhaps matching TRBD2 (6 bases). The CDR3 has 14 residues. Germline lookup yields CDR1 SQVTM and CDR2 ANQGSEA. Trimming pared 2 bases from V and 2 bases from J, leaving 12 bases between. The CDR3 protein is CSVEWRGMQETQYF. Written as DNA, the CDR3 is TGCAGCGTTGAATGGCGGGGCATGCAAGAGACCCAGTACTTC.

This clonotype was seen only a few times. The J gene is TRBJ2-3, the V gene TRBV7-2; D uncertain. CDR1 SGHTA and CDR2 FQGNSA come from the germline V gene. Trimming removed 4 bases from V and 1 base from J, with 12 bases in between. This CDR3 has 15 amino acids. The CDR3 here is CASSYQEGRTDTQYF. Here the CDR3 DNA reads TGTGCCAGCAGCTATCAGGAAGGGCGCACAGATACGCAGTATTTT.

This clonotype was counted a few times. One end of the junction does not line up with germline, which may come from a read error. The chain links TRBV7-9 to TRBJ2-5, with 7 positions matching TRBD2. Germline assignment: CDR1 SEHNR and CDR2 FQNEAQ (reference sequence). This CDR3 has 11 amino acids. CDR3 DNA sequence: TGTGCCAGCAGCGCTAGCGGCGGCAGTATCTTC. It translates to CASSASGGSIF. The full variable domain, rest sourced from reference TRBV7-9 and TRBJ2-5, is DTGVSQNPRHKITKRGQNVTFRCDPISEHNRLYWYRQTLGQGPEFLTYFQNEAQLEKSRLLSDRFSAERPKGSFSTLEIQRTEQGDSAMYLCASSASGGSIFGPGTRLLVL.

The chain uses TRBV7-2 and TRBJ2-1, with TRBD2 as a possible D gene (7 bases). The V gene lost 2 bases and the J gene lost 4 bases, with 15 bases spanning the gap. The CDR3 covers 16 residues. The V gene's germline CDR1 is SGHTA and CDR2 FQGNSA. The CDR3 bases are TGTGCCAGCAGCTTAATCATAGGGGGGGATTACAATGAGCAGTTCTTC. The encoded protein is CASSLIIGGDYNEQFF. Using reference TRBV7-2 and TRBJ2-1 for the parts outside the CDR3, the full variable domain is GAGVSQSPSNKVTEKGKDVELRCDPISGHTALYWYRQSLGQGLEFLIYFQGNSAPDKSGLPSDRFSAERTGGSVSTLTIQRTQQEDSAVYLCASSLIIGGDYNEQFFGPGTRLTVL.

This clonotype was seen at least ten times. This CDR3 is CASFWGTPTYEQYV. CDR3 in DNA: TGCGCCAGCTTCTGGGGGACGCCTACCTACGAGCAGTACGTC. The rearrangement links TRBV5-1 to TRBJ2-7, with D perhaps matching TRBD1 or TRBD2 (5 bases each). This CDR3 contains 14 residues. V was clipped by 7 bases and J by 2 bases, with 16 bases between them. The germline CDR1 and CDR2 sequences are SGHRS and YFSETQ.

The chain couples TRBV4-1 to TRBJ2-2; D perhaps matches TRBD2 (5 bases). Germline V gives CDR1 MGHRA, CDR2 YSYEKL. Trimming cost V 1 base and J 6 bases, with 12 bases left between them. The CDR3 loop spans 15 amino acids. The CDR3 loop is CASSQVDLGAGELFF. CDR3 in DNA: TGCGCCAGCAGCCAAGTTGATCTCGGGGCCGGGGAGCTGTTTTTT.